The rows below give T cell receptor beta chains drawn from one sample of a study of control samples from healthy donors and cancer patients. The assay was immunoSEQ multiplex PCR, and TCRdb's table has in-frame clones only and misses some. This repertoire shows around 140,000 clones, approximately 94% found once; its top ten account for 4.5% to 6%. Sequencing used blood. These receptors all come from a man younger than 35 in good health. CDR3s include the opening cysteine and the closing phenylalanine or tryptophan. The order of the fields is CDR3 protein, clone size, V gene, J gene. The size of a clone is reported for some rows only, either as once, few or many, or as a class for expanded clones.

cdr3_aa: CASSQVVGSNQPQHF
clone_size: .
v_call: TRBV4-1
j_call: TRBJ1-5

cdr3_aa: CASSIVPGSTEAFF
clone_size: .
v_call: TRBV19
j_call: TRBJ1-1

cdr3_aa: CASSPQTEAFF
clone_size: .
v_call: TRBV7-6
j_call: TRBJ1-1

cdr3_aa: CASSSYRKGAVNTEAFF
clone_size: .
v_call: TRBV27
j_call: TRBJ1-1

cdr3_aa: CASSYRGHTNEQFF
clone_size: .
v_call: TRBV27
j_call: TRBJ2-1

cdr3_aa: CASSHRTVVIEKLFF
clone_size: .
v_call: TRBV6-5
j_call: TRBJ1-4

cdr3_aa: CASSWGTSGSNTGELFF
clone_size: .
v_call: TRBV5-1
j_call: TRBJ2-2

cdr3_aa: CASSPQGERERDEQFF
clone_size: once
v_call: TRBV7-3
j_call: TRBJ2-1

cdr3_aa: CASSLRRGNYGYTF
clone_size: .
v_call: TRBV19
j_call: TRBJ1-2

cdr3_aa: CASSLSPGQPNTEAFF
clone_size: .
v_call: TRBV28
j_call: TRBJ1-1

cdr3_aa: CASRWGQGVNTIYF
clone_size: .
v_call: TRBV28
j_call: TRBJ1-3

cdr3_aa: CSVRVNTEAFF
clone_size: .
v_call: TRBV29-1
j_call: TRBJ1-1

cdr3_aa: CAWSVPVTGANVLTF
clone_size: .
v_call: TRBV30
j_call: TRBJ2-6

cdr3_aa: CASSLALQSTDTQYF
clone_size: .
v_call: TRBV7-9
j_call: TRBJ2-3

cdr3_aa: CASSTPNISQPGANVLTF
clone_size: .
v_call: TRBV7-9
j_call: TRBJ2-6

cdr3_aa: CASSQNSLRIMNTEAFF
clone_size: .
v_call: TRBV4-2
j_call: TRBJ1-1

cdr3_aa: CACTGQGTGEQFF
clone_size: few
v_call: TRBV2
j_call: TRBJ2-1

cdr3_aa: CASRLDGTLRRELFF
clone_size: .
v_call: TRBV12-2
j_call: TRBJ2-2

cdr3_aa: CASSVRTGKITEAFF
clone_size: .
v_call: TRBV25-1
j_call: TRBJ1-1

cdr3_aa: CASSPGGSNQPQHF
clone_size: .
v_call: TRBV27
j_call: TRBJ1-5

cdr3_aa: CASSPGGGGTEAFF
clone_size: .
v_call: TRBV5-4
j_call: TRBJ1-1

cdr3_aa: CASSLDVGSTDTQYF
clone_size: .
v_call: TRBV5-4
j_call: TRBJ2-3

cdr3_aa: CASSSPSGGGTQYF
clone_size: .
v_call: TRBV7-2
j_call: TRBJ2-3

cdr3_aa: CASSIHSDRNNEQFF
clone_size: .
v_call: TRBV19
j_call: TRBJ2-1